One sample yielded the 10 T cell receptor beta chains listed below, sequenced in a study of CD8 T cells in Susac syndrome. An input of roughly 0.5 to 1 ug of RNA was subjected to reverse transcription using random hexamers. One entry per CDR3 protein, called by TCRdb with MiXCR from the immunoSEQ multiplex PCR reads. The repertoire includes about 180,000 distinct CDR3 sequences, about 95% of them detected once, and around 0.15% sits in the top ten. Sequenced material: CD8+ T cells from PBMCs. These receptors all stem from a human donor with multiple sclerosis.

The chain links TRBV7-9 to TRBJ2-7, with D tentatively TRBD1 (5 bases). The CDR3 is 15 amino acids. Trimming shortened V by 5 bases and J by 0 bases, and 14 bases separated the two germline ends. CDR1 is SEHNR and CDR2 is FQNEAQ in the germline V gene (reference sequence). The CDR3, as DNA: TGTGCCAGCAGCCCCGTTAGTAGGGGCTCCTACGAGCAGTACTTC. Translated: CASSPVSRGSYEQYF.

The V call is TRBV28, the J call TRBJ2-4, with 9 bases matching TRBD1. Trimming removed 3 bases from V and 5 bases from J; junction bases left unmatched: 2. Germline V gene lookup returns CDR1 MDHEN and CDR2 SYDVKM. The CDR3 extends over 14 amino acids. The CDR3 coding sequence is TGTGCCAGCAGTTTGACAGGGGGACAAAACATTCAGTACTTC. It yields the protein CASSLTGGQNIQYF.

The chain recombines TRBV5-1 with TRBJ2-3, with TRBD1 as a possible D gene (5 bases). Trimming stripped 7 bases from V and 5 bases from J, with 17 bases between. Germline CDR1 and CDR2: SGHRS and YFSETQ. This CDR3 is 14 amino acids long. The CDR3 loop is CASSSWGPLDTQYF. The DNA of the CDR3 is TGCGCCAGCTCATCGTGGGGCCCATTAGATACGCAGTATTTT.

The genes are TRBV27 and TRBJ1-1; weak D call: TRBD1 (5 bases). Germline CDR1 and CDR2: MNHEY and SMNVEV (reference sequence). The CDR3 has 16 amino acids. V was trimmed by 5 bases and J by 4 bases, leaving 20 bases between them. CDR3 sequence: CASSAIPAWGGTEAFF. The CDR3 DNA reads as TGTGCCAGCAGTGCTATTCCGGCCTGGGGCGGCACTGAAGCTTTCTTT.

The chain is built from TRBV20-1 and TRBJ2-1; 10 bases are a match to TRBD2. CDR3 length equals 15 residues. After removal of 1 base from V and 6 bases from J, the junction contained 6 bases not matched to a gene. Germline V lookup: CDR1 DFQATT, CDR2 SNEGSKA (reference sequence). CDR3 sequence reads: CSARGAASGSNEQFF. In DNA, the CDR3 is TGCAGTGCTAGAGGGGCGGCTAGCGGGAGCAATGAGCAGTTCTTC.

The V and J genes are TRBV4-1 and TRBJ1-1; 8 bases agree with TRBD1. V dropped 4 bases and J dropped 4; count of bases not matched to a gene: 5. The CDR3 consists of 14 residues. Germline V CDR1 and CDR2: MGHRA, YSYEKL. The CDR3 bases are TGCGCCAGCAGCCCAGGGGGCTTGGGCACTGAAGCTTTCTTT. Protein product: CASSPGGLGTEAFF.

This CDR3 is CASTEIMDKSYTF. CDR3 coding DNA: TGTGCCAGCACCGAAATAATGGACAAGAGCTACACCTTC. V gene TRBV9 combines with J gene TRBJ1-2, with D perhaps TRBD1 (5 bases). The CDR3 is made up of 13 amino acids. Germline lookup yields CDR1 SGDLS and CDR2 YYNGEE. V dropped 6 bases and J dropped 9 bases, with 18 bases sitting between them. The full variable domain, in which reference TRBV9 and TRBJ1-2 provide the parts outside the CDR3, is DSGVTQTPKHLITATGQRVTLRCSPRSGDLSVYWYQQSLDQGLQFLIQYYNGEERAKGNILERFSAQQFPDLHSELNLSSLELGDSALYFCASTEIMDKSYTFGSGTRLTVV.

The sample holds a few counts of this clonotype. The rearrangement joins TRBV28 to TRBJ2-7; D is unresolved. Trimming stripped 5 bases from V and 3 bases from J, with 5 bases between. The CDR3 is 11 residues long. From germline, CDR1 is MDHEN and CDR2 SYDVKM. In DNA, the CDR3 is TGTGCCAGCAGTCCCCGCTACGAGCAGTACTTC. It codes for CASSPRYEQYF.

The rearrangement links TRBV20-1 to TRBJ1-4; unclear D gene. With 6 bases removed from V and 0 bases from J, the gap between germline ends came to 8 bases. The germline V gene has CDR1 DFQATT and CDR2 SNEGSKA (reference sequence). CDR3 length: 13 amino acids. The CDR3 DNA reads as TGCAGTGCCGTTCCCGCAACTAATGAAAAACTGTTTTTT. It is translated as CSAVPATNEKLFF.

The chain recombines TRBV29-1 with TRBJ2-7; 8 bases are shared with TRBD2. Germline V CDR1 and CDR2: SQVTM, ANQGSEA. J gave up 6 bases and V 3 bases, and 16 bases lay outside the gene matches. The CDR3 loop spans 16 amino acids. CDR3: CSVEARGGEHRLEQYF. The CDR3 coding sequence is TGCAGCGTTGAGGCCCGGGGGGGTGAGCATCGACTCGAGCAGTACTTC.